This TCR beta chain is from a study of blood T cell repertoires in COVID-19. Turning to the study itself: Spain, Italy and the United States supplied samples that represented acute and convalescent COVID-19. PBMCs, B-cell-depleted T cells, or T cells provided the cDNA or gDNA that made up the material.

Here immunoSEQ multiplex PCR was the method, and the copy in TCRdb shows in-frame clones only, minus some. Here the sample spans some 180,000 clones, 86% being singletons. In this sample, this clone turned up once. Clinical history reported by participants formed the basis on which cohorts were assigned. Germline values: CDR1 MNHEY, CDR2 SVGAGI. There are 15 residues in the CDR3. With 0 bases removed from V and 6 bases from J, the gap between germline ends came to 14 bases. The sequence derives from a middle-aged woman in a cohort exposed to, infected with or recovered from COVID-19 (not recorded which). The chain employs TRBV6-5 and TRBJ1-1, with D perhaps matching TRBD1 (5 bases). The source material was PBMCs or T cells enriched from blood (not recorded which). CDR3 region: CASSYSPEGVSEAFF. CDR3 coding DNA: TGTGCCAGCAGTTACTCCCCAGAAGGGGTCTCTGAAGCTTTCTTT.